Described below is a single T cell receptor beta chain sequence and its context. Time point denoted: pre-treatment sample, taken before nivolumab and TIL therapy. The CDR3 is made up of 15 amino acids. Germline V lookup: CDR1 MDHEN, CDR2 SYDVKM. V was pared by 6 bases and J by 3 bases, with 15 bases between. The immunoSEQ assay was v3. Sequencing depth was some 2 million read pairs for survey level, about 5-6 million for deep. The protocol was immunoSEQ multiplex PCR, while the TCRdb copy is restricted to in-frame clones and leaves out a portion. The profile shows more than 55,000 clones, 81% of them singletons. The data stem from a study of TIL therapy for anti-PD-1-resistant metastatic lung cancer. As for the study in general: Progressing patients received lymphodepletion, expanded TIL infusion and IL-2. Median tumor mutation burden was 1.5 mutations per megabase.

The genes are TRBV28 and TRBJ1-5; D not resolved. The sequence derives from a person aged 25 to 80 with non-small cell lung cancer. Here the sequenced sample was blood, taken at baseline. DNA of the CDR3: TGTGCCAGCAGCCTGAAGGTCGCTATCAATCAGCCCCAGCATTTT. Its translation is CASSLKVAINQPQHF.